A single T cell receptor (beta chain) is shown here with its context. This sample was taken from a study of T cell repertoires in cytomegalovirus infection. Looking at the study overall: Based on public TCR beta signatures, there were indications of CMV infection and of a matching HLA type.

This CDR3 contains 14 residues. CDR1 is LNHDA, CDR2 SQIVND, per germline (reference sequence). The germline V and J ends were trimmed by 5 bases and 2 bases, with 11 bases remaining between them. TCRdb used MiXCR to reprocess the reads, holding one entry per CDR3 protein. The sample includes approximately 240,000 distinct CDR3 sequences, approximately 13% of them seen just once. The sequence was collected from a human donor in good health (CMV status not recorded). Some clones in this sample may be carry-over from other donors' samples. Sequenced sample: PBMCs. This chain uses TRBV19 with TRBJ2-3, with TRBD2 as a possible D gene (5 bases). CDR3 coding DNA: TGTGCCAGTAGTGCCGCTAGCAACACAGATACGCAGTATTTT. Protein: CASSAASNTDTQYF.